This T cell receptor (beta chain) was profiled in a study of glioma-infiltrating T cells after dendritic cell vaccination. Input was approximately 1.8 ug genomic DNA, or all available if less. The method was immunoSEQ multiplex PCR; TCRdb's version includes in-frame clones alone and lacks a portion of them. The sample has around 67,000 clones, about 76% seen once; the top ten hold less than 8%. Overall study findings and caveats: Higher TCR clonality did not directly relate to longer survival.

This CDR3 spans 11 amino acids. V lost 3 bases and J 8 bases, leaving 7 bases between the germline ends. About this clone: Its target is unknown.

Selection required adequate fresh-frozen tumor tissue plus more than two years' survival data. The V call is TRBV23-1, the J call TRBJ1-2; D gene unclear. TRBV23-1 is an open reading frame whose function is uncertain. This clonotype was sampled from a human donor with glioblastoma. The source was blood, collected before dendritic cell vaccination. The CDR3 DNA sequence: TGCGCCAGCAGTCAGAGGGAGGGCTACACCTTC. Translation gives CASSQREGYTF.